This TCR beta chain is drawn from a study of cytomegalovirus exposure and HLA in healthy donors. Notes on the study in general: For cytomegalovirus status, the classifier reportedly gave diagnoses with high specificity and sensitivity. It has been reported that TCR beta sequences accurately predicted the HLA-A and HLA-B alleles of most subjects.

The sample holds a few counts of this clone. Its cognate antigen is unknown. The CDR3 extends over 14 amino acids. The V and J ends lost 2 bases and 0 bases respectively, with 5 bases between them. CDR1 and CDR2 from the germline V gene are PRHDT and FYEKMQ (reference sequence). The PCR was carried out with 60 Vbeta primers and 13 Jbeta primers. Authors' processing steps: In a later analysis, 75 million to 85 million unique TCR beta chains included roughly 11 million shared by two or more donors. The repertoire was sequenced with immunoSEQ multiplex PCR; TCRdb's copy has only in-frame clones and lacks some. The V and J calls and clone size come from that table; D and trimming were worked out from the DNA. The table records approximately 190,000 clones, roughly 13% of them present only once.

This TCR was sampled from a man aged 45-60 years in good health and CMV-seropositive. The specimen sequenced was PBMCs. The chain has TRBV13 and TRBJ1-3; D is unresolved. The CDR3 sequence is CASSLHSSGNTIYF. CDR3 bases: TGTGCCAGCAGCTTACACAGCTCTGGAAACACCATATATTTT.